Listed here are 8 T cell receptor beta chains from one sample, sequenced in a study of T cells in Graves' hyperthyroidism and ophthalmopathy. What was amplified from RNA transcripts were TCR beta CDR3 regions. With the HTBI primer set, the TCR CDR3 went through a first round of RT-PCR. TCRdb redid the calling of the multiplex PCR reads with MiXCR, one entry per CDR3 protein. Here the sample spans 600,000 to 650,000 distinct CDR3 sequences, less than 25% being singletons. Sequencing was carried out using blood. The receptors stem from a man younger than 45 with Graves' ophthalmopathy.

The CDR3 coding sequence is TGCAGCGTTGAGGGACCAGAAGCTTTCTTT. Its translation: CSVEGPEAFF. The chain couples TRBV29-1 to TRBJ1-1, with a weak D call TRBD1 (5 bases). Trimming took 3 bases from V and 8 from J, leaving 7 bases between them. The CDR3 length is 10 residues. Germline lookup yields CDR1 SQVTM and CDR2 ANQGSEA.

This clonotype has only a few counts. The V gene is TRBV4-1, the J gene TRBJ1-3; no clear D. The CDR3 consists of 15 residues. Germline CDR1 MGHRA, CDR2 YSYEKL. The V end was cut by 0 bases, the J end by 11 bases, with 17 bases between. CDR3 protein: CASSQESPARIAIYF. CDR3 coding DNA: TGCGCCAGCAGCCAAGAGAGCCCAGCGCGGATCGCCATATATTTT.

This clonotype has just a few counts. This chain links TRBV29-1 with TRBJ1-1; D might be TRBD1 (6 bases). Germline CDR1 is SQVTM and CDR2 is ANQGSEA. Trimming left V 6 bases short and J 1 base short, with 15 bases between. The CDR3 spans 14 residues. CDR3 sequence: CSVAPPGENTEAFF. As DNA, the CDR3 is TGCAGCGTCGCCCCCCCAGGGGAGAACACTGAAGCTTTCTTT. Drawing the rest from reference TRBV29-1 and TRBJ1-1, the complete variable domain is SAVISQKPSRDICQRGTSLTIQCQVDSQVTMMFWYRQQPGQSLTLIATANQGSEATYESGFVIDKFPISRPNLTFSTLTVSNMSPEDSSIYLCSVAPPGENTEAFFGQGTRLTVV.

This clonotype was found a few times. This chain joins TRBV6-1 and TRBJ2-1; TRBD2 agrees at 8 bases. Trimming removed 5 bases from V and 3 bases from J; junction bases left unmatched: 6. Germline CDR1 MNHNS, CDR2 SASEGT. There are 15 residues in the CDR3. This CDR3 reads CASSYGREGYNEQFF. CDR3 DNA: TGTGCCAGCAGTTACGGACGGGAGGGCTACAATGAGCAGTTCTTC.

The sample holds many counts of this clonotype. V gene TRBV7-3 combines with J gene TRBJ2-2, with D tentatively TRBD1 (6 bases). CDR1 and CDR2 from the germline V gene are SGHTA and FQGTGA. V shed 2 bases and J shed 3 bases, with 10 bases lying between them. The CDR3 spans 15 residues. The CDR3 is CASSLGGKDTGELFF. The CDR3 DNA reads TGTGCCAGCAGCTTAGGGGGCAAGGACACCGGGGAGCTGTTTTTT.

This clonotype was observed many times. CDR3 loop: CASSQDLNTEAFF. In DNA, the CDR3 is TGTGCCAGCAGCCAAGATTTGAACACTGAAGCTTTCTTT. This sequence joins TRBV14 and TRBJ1-1; unclear D gene. V gave up 0 bases and J gave up 0 bases, with 2 bases separating them. This CDR3 is built from 13 residues. Germline values: CDR1 SGHDN, CDR2 FVKESK.

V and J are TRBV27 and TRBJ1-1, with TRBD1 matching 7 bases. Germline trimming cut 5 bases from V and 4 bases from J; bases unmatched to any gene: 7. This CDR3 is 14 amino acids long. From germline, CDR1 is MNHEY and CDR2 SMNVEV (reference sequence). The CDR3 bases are TGTGCCAGCAGTCCTACCCAGGGGGGCACTGAAGCTTTCTTT. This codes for CASSPTQGGTEAFF.

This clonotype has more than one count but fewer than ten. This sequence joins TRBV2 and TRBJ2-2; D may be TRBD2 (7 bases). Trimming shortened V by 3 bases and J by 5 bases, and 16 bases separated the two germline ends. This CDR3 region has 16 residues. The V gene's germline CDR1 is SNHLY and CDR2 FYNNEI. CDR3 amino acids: CASSEFVQGGTGELFF. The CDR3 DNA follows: TGTGCCAGCAGTGAGTTCGTACAGGGAGGGACCGGGGAGCTGTTTTTT.